This passage covers 30 T cell receptor beta chains from one sample sequenced in a study of CD8+ T cells in alopecia areata. Treatment here: oral pan-JAK inhibitor, 5-10 mg twice daily. Extraction and reverse transcription of RNA yielded cDNA as the sequencing template. Sequencing was performed with immunoSEQ multiplex PCR; in TCRdb, only in-frame clones are kept and a portion is missing. This repertoire shows roughly 120,000 clones, around 53% found once; its top ten account for roughly 0.5%. The source material was CD4+ T cells sorted from blood, sampled at week 4, from a patient treated with tofacitinib. Every receptor here comes from a human donor with alopecia areata.

The chain employs TRBV6-1 and TRBJ1-1; D uncertain. Trimming left V 3 bases short and J 0 bases short, with 17 bases between. The CDR3 consists of 17 residues. Germline V lookup: CDR1 MNHNS, CDR2 SASEGT. DNA for the CDR3: TGTGCCAGCAGTGATAGGTTGCGGTTTAGGATGAACACTGAAGCTTTCTTT. It encodes CASSDRLRFRMNTEAFF.

This chain joins TRBV7-3 and TRBJ2-7; tentatively, D is TRBD2 (6 bases). V was shortened by 7 bases and J by 6 bases, with 25 bases between the two germline ends. From germline, CDR1 is SGHTA and CDR2 FQGTGA. The CDR3 is made up of 16 amino acids. This chain's CDR3 is CASNHPPGGVRLEQYF. CDR3 sequence (DNA): TGTGCCAGCAACCACCCCCCCGGGGGAGTGAGGCTCGAGCAGTACTTC. The variable domain in full, with the rest retrieved from reference TRBV7-3 and TRBJ2-7, is GAGVSQTPSNKVTEKGKYVELRCDPISGHTALYWYRQSLGQGPEFLIYFQGTGAADDSGLPNDRFFAVRPEGSVSTLKIQRTERGDSAVYLCASNHPPGGVRLEQYFGPGTRLTVT.

The chain combines TRBV15 with TRBJ2-4; D gene ambiguous. This CDR3 has 15 residues. Trimming took 4 bases from V and 0 from J, leaving 10 bases between them. Germline-derived CDR1 and CDR2 are LNHNV and YYDKDF (reference sequence). The CDR3 loop is CATSTPGLAKNIQYF. The CDR3 region has the DNA TGTGCCACCAGCACCCCCGGGCTAGCCAAAAACATTCAGTACTTC. The whole variable domain, remainder taken from reference TRBV15 and TRBJ2-4, is DAMVIQNPRYQVTQFGKPVTLSCSQTLNHNVMYWYQQKSSQAPKLLFHYYDKDFNNEADTPDNFQSRRPNTSFCFLDIRSPGLGDTAMYLCATSTPGLAKNIQYFGAGTRLSVL.

This clone was counted a few times. The CDR3 DNA sequence: TGCAGCGTTGACCGGCAGGGGGCGTTTGGAAACACCATATATTTT. Translated, it gives CSVDRQGAFGNTIYF. The V and J genes are TRBV29-1 and TRBJ1-3; 8 bases fit TRBD1. Germline assignment: CDR1 SQVTM and CDR2 ANQGSEA. V trimming: 3 bases; J trimming: 3 bases; junction bases outside the gene matches: 7. The CDR3 length is 15 residues.

This clone has only a few counts. CDR3 sequence (DNA): TGCAGCGTTGCAGAGGGCAAGATGAACACTGAAGCTTTCTTT. It specifies CSVAEGKMNTEAFF. This chain links TRBV29-1 with TRBJ1-1; no clear D. The V end lost 4 bases, the J end lost 0 bases, and 12 bases lay between the germline ends. Germline CDR1 is SQVTM and CDR2 is ANQGSEA. The CDR3 is 14 amino acids.

This chain connects TRBV6-1 to TRBJ2-7, with D hard to call. V lost 6 bases and J 6 bases, leaving 15 bases between the germline ends. The CDR3 is made up of 13 amino acids. Per the germline V gene, CDR1 is MNHNS and CDR2 is SASEGT. CDR3 loop: CASRNIAPSEQYF. In DNA, the CDR3 is TGTGCCAGCAGGAACATAGCCCCCTCCGAGCAGTACTTC.

The chain couples TRBV30 to TRBJ1-2; no clear D gene. V was shortened by 2 bases and J by 4 bases, with 14 bases between the two germline ends. The CDR3 runs to 14 residues. Germline values: CDR1 GTSNPN, CDR2 SVGIG (reference sequence). The CDR3: CAWSLSLRPYGYTF. The DNA of the CDR3 is TGTGCCTGGAGTTTAAGCCTACGGCCCTATGGCTACACCTTC.

V gene TRBV30 combines with J gene TRBJ1-5; D possibly corresponds to TRBD1 (5 bases). This CDR3 region has 18 residues. Germline assignment: CDR1 GTSNPN and CDR2 SVGIG (reference sequence). Between the trimmed V and J ends, which lost 2 bases and 2 bases, there was a span of 22 bases. The CDR3 DNA sequence: TGTGCCTGGAGTCCAACAGGTTTGGGTGGTAGGGGCAATCAGCCCCAGCATTTT. Amino acid sequence: CAWSPTGLGGRGNQPQHF. Full variable domain (remainder filled in from reference TRBV30 and TRBJ1-5): SQTIHQWPATLVQPVGSPLSLECTVEGTSNPNLYWYRQAAGRGLQLLFYSVGIGQISSEVPQNLSASRPQDRQFILSSKKLLLSDSGFYLCAWSPTGLGGRGNQPQHFGDGTRLSIL.

The chain uses TRBV19 and TRBJ1-4; 8 bases are a match to TRBD1. Trimming took 7 bases from V and 7 from J; bases not matched to a gene: 5. This CDR3 is built from 13 residues. CDR1 LNHDA and CDR2 SQIVND come from the germline V gene (reference sequence). CDR3 residues: CASTDRGSEKLFF. The CDR3 nucleotides read TGTGCCAGTACCGACAGGGGCTCTGAAAAACTGTTTTTT.

This chain uses TRBV6-5 with TRBJ1-4; 8 bases line up with TRBD1. CDR3 length: 13 amino acids. The germline gives CDR1 MNHEY, CDR2 SVGAGI. The junction had 4 bases not matched to a gene; V was cut back by 6 bases and J by 7 bases. CDR3 nucleotide sequence: TGTGCCAGCAGCTCTGGGACAGGTGAAAAACTGTTTTTT. Amino acids: CASSSGTGEKLFF.

Comments on this clone: Additional DNA sequences in this sample encode the identical CDR3. J is TRBJ1-5 and V is TRBV27; no reliable D call. CDR1 and CDR2 from the germline V gene are MNHEY and SMNVEV (reference sequence). There are 14 residues in the CDR3. V was cut by 2 bases and J by 0 bases, with 5 bases left in between. For the CDR3, the DNA is TGTGCCAGCAGTTTAGGGTATAGCAATCAGCCCCAGCATTTT. Translated, it gives CASSLGYSNQPQHF.

This chain joins TRBV5-1 and TRBJ2-7; D possibly corresponds to TRBD2 (5 bases). The germline V gene has CDR1 SGHRS and CDR2 YFSETQ. Trimming left V 6 bases short and J 1 base short, with 17 bases between. The CDR3 extends over 15 amino acids. CDR3 amino acids: CASNHRDQASYEQYF. The CDR3 DNA is TGCGCCAGCAACCACCGGGATCAGGCGTCCTACGAGCAGTACTTC.

This chain connects TRBV7-9 to TRBJ1-3; weak D call: TRBD1 (6 bases). Trimming cost V 5 bases and J 2 bases, with 16 bases left between them. The CDR3 runs 16 residues. Germline V CDR1 and CDR2: SEHNR, FQNEAQ (reference sequence). The CDR3 sequence is CASSLRGKGAGNTIYF. The CDR3 nucleotides read TGTGCCAGCAGCCTCCGGGGAAAGGGGGCTGGAAACACCATATATTTT.

The chain is built from TRBV30 and TRBJ2-1; possibly TRBD2 for D (8 bases). Germline V CDR1 and CDR2: GTSNPN, SVGIG (reference sequence). The CDR3 runs 16 residues. V gave up 3 bases and J gave up 6 bases, with 21 bases separating them. The CDR3 here is CAWRKGGGRFVNEQFF. The DNA of the CDR3 is TGTGCCTGGAGGAAAGGGGGCGGGAGGTTCGTCAATGAGCAGTTCTTC.

The chain carries TRBV10-3 and TRBJ1-1; D is ambiguous. Germline V gene data show CDR1 as ENHRY and CDR2 as SYGVKD. This CDR3 is 13 amino acids long. V lost 4 bases and J 1 base, leaving 7 bases between the germline ends. CDR3 coding DNA: TGTGCCATCAGTGCTACAGCGAACACTGAAGCTTTCTTT. This sequence encodes CAISATANTEAFF.

This chain connects TRBV2 to TRBJ2-2; no definite D call. The CDR3 is 12 residues long. Per the germline V gene, CDR1 is SNHLY and CDR2 is FYNNEI. V was cut by 7 bases and J by 0 bases, with 3 bases left in between. The CDR3 nucleotides read TGTGCCAGCACAGCGAACACCGGGGAGCTGTTTTTT. It is translated as CASTANTGELFF. Supplemented by reference TRBV2 and TRBJ2-2, the full variable domain reads EPEVTQTPSHQVTQMGQEVILRCVPISNHLYFYWYRQILGQKVEFLVSFYNNEISEKSEIFDDQFSVERPDGSNFTLKIRSTKLEDSAMYFCASTANTGELFFGEGSRLTVL.

Only a few counts were recorded for this clone. V gene TRBV14 combines with J gene TRBJ2-7; 8 bases agree with TRBD2. CDR1 SGHDN and CDR2 FVKESK come from the germline V gene. V gave up 3 bases and J gave up 5 bases; unmatched junction bases: 3. CDR3 length equals 13 residues. As DNA, the CDR3 is TGTGCCAGCAGCCATCGGGGGGGGCACGAGCAGTACTTC. Translation gives CASSHRGGHEQYF.

This chain connects TRBV30 to TRBJ2-1, with 11 bases that match TRBD1. The J segment lost 6 bases and the V segment lost 5 bases, leaving 9 bases of the junction unmatched. Germline loops: CDR1 GTSNPN, CDR2 SVGIG (reference sequence). CDR3 length: 15 amino acids. CDR3 coding DNA: TGTGCCTGGGCAAGGGGACAGGGGGGCGGCAATGAGCAGTTCTTC. It codes for CAWARGQGGGNEQFF.

The CDR3 region has the DNA TGTGCCAGCAGTCTAGGCTACCGCCGGGAGACCCAGTACTTC. This sequence encodes CASSLGYRRETQYF. The V call is TRBV2, the J call TRBJ2-5; D unclear. Trimming pared 5 bases from V and 5 bases from J, leaving 15 bases between. This CDR3 contains 14 residues. CDR1 is SNHLY and CDR2 is FYNNEI in the germline V gene.

This chain links TRBV5-4 with TRBJ2-6; D is unresolved. Looked up from germline, CDR1 is SGHNT and CDR2 is YYREEE (reference sequence). The length of the CDR3 is 15 residues. V was trimmed by 0 bases and J by 0 bases, leaving 4 bases between them. The CDR3 here is CASSLDLSGANVLTF. The CDR3 bases are TGTGCCAGCAGCTTGGATCTCTCTGGGGCCAACGTCCTGACTTTC.

The chain employs TRBV19 and TRBJ1-4; TRBD1 is a possible D gene (5 bases). This CDR3 is 17 amino acids long. Trimming shortened V by 3 bases and J by 2 bases, and 16 bases separated the two germline ends. Germline CDR1 reads LNHDA; CDR2 reads SQIVND (reference sequence). CDR3 in amino acids: CASSIRGKSSTNEKLFF. CDR3 in DNA: TGTGCCAGTAGTATTCGGGGCAAGTCTAGCACTAATGAAAAACTGTTTTTT.

This chain links TRBV5-1 with TRBJ1-1, with 9 bases lining up with TRBD1. After removal of 4 bases from V and 7 bases from J, the junction contained 5 bases not matched to a gene. Germline V gene sequence: CDR1 SGHRS, CDR2 YFSETQ. The CDR3 has 13 residues. CDR3 DNA: TGCGCCAGCAGCCCCGGGACAGGGCTTGAAGCTTTCTTT. Its protein product is CASSPGTGLEAFF.

The chain combines TRBV29-1 with TRBJ2-4; D might be TRBD2 (6 bases). The germline V gene has CDR1 SQVTM and CDR2 ANQGSEA. Trimming pared 7 bases from V and 3 bases from J, leaving 13 bases between. There are 13 residues in the CDR3. The DNA of the CDR3 is TGCAGCGGGGGGGATTTAGGCAAAAACATTCAGTACTTC. Translated: CSGGDLGKNIQYF.

This clone has only a few counts. The rearrangement links TRBV7-9 to TRBJ1-4; D is unclear. The length of the CDR3 is 13 residues. Between the trimmed V and J ends, which lost 2 bases and 11 bases, there was a span of 12 bases. CDR1 SEHNR and CDR2 FQNEAQ come from the germline V gene (reference sequence). The CDR3 region has the DNA TGTGCCAGCAGCTTAACCCGGGTGGACAAACTGTTTTTT. Its protein product is CASSLTRVDKLFF.

Only a few counts were recorded for this clone. V is TRBV27 and J is TRBJ1-3, with 8 bases aligning to TRBD1. V lost 5 bases to trimming and J lost 0 bases; unmatched junction nucleotides: 6. The CDR3 sequence is 16 residues long. Germline V gene data show CDR1 as MNHEY and CDR2 as SMNVEV (reference sequence). The chain's CDR3 is CASSAGDRISGNTIYF. CDR3 in DNA: TGTGCCAGCAGTGCGGGGGACAGGATCTCTGGAAACACCATATATTTT.

The J gene is TRBJ1-2, the V gene TRBV23-1, with unresolved D. TRBV23-1 is designated an ORF whose function remains uncertain. CDR3 length: 16 amino acids. V lost 0 bases and J 6 bases, leaving 17 bases between the germline ends. CDR3 nucleotides: TGCGCCAGCAGTCAATCCCGCGGAGTAAGGGCTGATGGCTACACCTTC. The encoded protein is CASSQSRGVRADGYTF.

Concerning this clone: This may be a read error: a much more frequent sequence differs by one nucleotide. The chain combines TRBV6-5 with TRBJ2-6; D is ambiguous. CDR3 size: 14 residues. Trimming took 5 bases from V and 0 from J, leaving 5 bases between them. CDR1 and CDR2 (germline): MNHEY, SVGAGI. CDR3 sequence (DNA): TGTGCCAGCAGTGAAAACTCTGGGGCCAACGTCCTGACTTTC. Encoded protein: CASSENSGANVLTF.

This clone was found a few times. The V call is TRBV5-1, the J call TRBJ2-2; TRBD1 matches at 8 bases. Germline V gene sequence: CDR1 SGHRS, CDR2 YFSETQ. J gave up 5 bases and V 4 bases, and 10 bases lay outside the gene matches. The CDR3 sequence is 16 residues long. CDR3 loop: CASSTPGGAETGELFF. The DNA of the CDR3 is TGCGCCAGCAGCACCCCAGGGGGCGCCGAGACCGGGGAGCTGTTTTTT.

The chain couples TRBV7-3 to TRBJ2-3; the match to TRBD1 covers 9 bases. Germline assignment: CDR1 SGHTA and CDR2 FQGTGA. Trimming removed 6 bases from V and 4 bases from J; junction bases left unmatched: 11. There are 16 residues in the CDR3. The CDR3 DNA is TGTGCCAGCAGTCCCAGGGGGGGACAGGGTTCAGATACGCAGTATTTT. Its translation is CASSPRGGQGSDTQYF.

The genes are TRBV6-5 and TRBJ1-6; no clear D. V was clipped by 4 bases and J by 5 bases, with 9 bases between them. Germline loops: CDR1 MNHEY, CDR2 SVGAGI. The length of the CDR3 is 14 residues. This chain's CDR3 is CASSSRADNSPLHF. The DNA for the CDR3 is TGTGCCAGCAGTTCTAGGGCTGATAATTCACCCCTCCACTTT.